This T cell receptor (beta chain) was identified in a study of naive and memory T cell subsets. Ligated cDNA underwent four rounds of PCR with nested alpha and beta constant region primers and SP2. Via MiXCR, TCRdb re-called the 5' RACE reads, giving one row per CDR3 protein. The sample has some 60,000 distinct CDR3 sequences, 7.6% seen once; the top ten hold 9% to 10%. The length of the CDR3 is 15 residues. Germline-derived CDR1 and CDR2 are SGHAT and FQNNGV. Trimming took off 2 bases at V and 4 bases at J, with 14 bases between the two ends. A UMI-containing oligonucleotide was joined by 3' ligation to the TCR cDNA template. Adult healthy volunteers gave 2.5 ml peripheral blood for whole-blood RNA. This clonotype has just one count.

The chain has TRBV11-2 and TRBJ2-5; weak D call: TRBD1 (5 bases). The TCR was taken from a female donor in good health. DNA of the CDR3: TGTGCCAGCAGCTTAAGGATGGGGCCCAGAGAGACCCAGTACTTC. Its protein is CASSLRMGPRETQYF.